This record concerns one T cell receptor beta chain sequence. What it binds is not known. V was pared by 1 base and J by 0 bases, with 5 bases between. There are 14 residues in the CDR3. Looked up from germline, CDR1 is WNHNN and CDR2 is SYGVQD (reference sequence). PCR was performed using 60 Vbeta and 13 Jbeta primers. Sequencing was performed with immunoSEQ multiplex PCR; in TCRdb, only in-frame clones are kept and a portion is missing. The sample carries about 140,000 clones, 78% recorded once. This specimen comes from a study of cytomegalovirus exposure and HLA in healthy donors. Study findings and constraints: Later analysis identified a missense DCLRE1C variant that was linked to TCR beta V- and J-gene trimming. The study dropped some indistinguishable V segments, TRBV6-2 and TRBV6-3 among them.

This clonotype was sampled from a male donor in good health and CMV-seronegative. Sequenced input: PBMCs. The J gene is TRBJ2-3, the V gene TRBV10-1; D ambiguous. The chain's CDR3 is CASSEFGSTDTQYF. In nucleotides, the CDR3 is TGCGCCAGCAGTGAGTTCGGGAGCACAGATACGCAGTATTTT.